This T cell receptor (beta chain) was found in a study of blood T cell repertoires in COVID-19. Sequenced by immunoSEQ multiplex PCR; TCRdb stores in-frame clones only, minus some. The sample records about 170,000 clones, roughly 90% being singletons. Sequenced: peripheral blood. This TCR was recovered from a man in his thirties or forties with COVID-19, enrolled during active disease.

The CDR3 coding sequence is TGTGCTAGTGGTTTGCACCGGACAGGGGGTGGGGAAAAACTGTTTTTT. This encodes CASGLHRTGGGEKLFF. The rearrangement links TRBV12-5 to TRBJ1-4; TRBD1 matches 10 bases. The CDR3 totals 16 residues. Trimming took 2 bases from V and 8 from J; bases not matched to a gene: 8. CDR1 LGHNT and CDR2 FRNRAP come from the germline V gene.